The rows below give T cell receptor beta chains drawn from one sample of a study of T-cell memory formation after mild COVID-19. Using its own MiXCR run on the 5' RACE reads, TCRdb lists one record per CDR3 protein. The sample includes 270,000 or so distinct CDR3 sequences, approximately 15% of them seen just once. The sample was PBMCs or a T cell subset sorted from them (not recorded which). The receptors stem from a man aged 18-30 years who had mild COVID-19 (a few samples of this study predate the infection). Cell type and time point are not known. CDR3s include the opening cysteine and the closing phenylalanine or tryptophan. The order of the fields is V gene, clone size, D gene, J gene, CDR3 protein, CDR3 DNA. A D gene is named only where the DNA matches it firmly. Size is omitted from some rows. Given values are once, few, many or a class for expanded clones.

TRBV5-1	many	.	TRBJ1-1	CASRGDYNTEAFF	TGCGCCAGCAGAGGGGATTATAACACTGAAGCTTTCTTT
TRBV11-2	few	.	TRBJ2-3	CASSAGGGTADTQYF	TGTGCCAGCAGCGCGGGTGGGGGGACAGCAGATACGCAGTATTTT
TRBV7-2	.	TRBD1	TRBJ1-6	CASRGQGGTNSPLHF	TGTGCCAGCCGAGGACAGGGAGGGACTAATTCACCCCTCCACTTT
TRBV5-4	few	TRBD2	TRBJ2-3	CASSPTGLDPPDTQYF	TGTGCCAGCAGCCCGACGGGACTAGATCCTCCAGATACGCAGTATTTT
TRBV3-1	.	.	TRBJ1-5	CASSPVRGHQPQHF	TGTGCCAGCAGCCCTGTCAGGGGCCATCAGCCCCAGCATTTT
TRBV5-1	.	.	TRBJ1-2	CASRGDRVAPYGYTF	TGCGCCAGCAGGGGAGACAGAGTAGCTCCCTATGGCTACACCTTC
TRBV4-3	few	.	TRBJ2-7	CASSHRIYGEQYF	TGCGCCAGCAGCCATCGCATTTACGGCGAGCAGTACTTC
TRBV28	.	TRBD1	TRBJ2-2	CASSAGTGFTGELFF	TGTGCCAGCAGTGCCGGGACAGGGTTCACCGGGGAGCTGTTTTTT
TRBV4-1	few	TRBD1	TRBJ1-5	CASSATGVSGNQPQHF	TGCGCCAGCAGCGCTACAGGGGTTTCCGGCAATCAGCCCCAGCATTTT
TRBV6-2/TRBV6-3	.	.	TRBJ2-1	CASSSGGVNEQFF	TGTGCCAGCAGCTCGGGGGGCGTCAATGAGCAGTTCTTC
TRBV7-9	.	.	TRBJ2-5	CASSLLNREETQYF	TGTGCCAGCAGCTTACTGAACAGGGAAGAGACCCAGTACTTC
TRBV10-3	.	TRBD1	TRBJ2-3	CAISESRGPRTDTQYF	TGTGCCATCAGTGAGTCGAGGGGGCCGCGCACAGATACGCAGTATTTT
TRBV7-2	.	.	TRBJ2-6	CASSLVGYEANVLTF	TGTGCCAGCAGCTTAGTTGGATACGAGGCCAACGTCCTGACTTTC
TRBV27	.	.	TRBJ1-2	CASSSRGKAEGYTF	TGTGCCAGCAGTTCTAGGGGCAAAGCAGAGGGCTACACCTTC
TRBV6-5	few	.	TRBJ1-2	CASSYSGTTYGYTF	TGTGCCAGCAGTTACTCCGGGACAACCTATGGCTACACCTTC
TRBV6-6	.	.	TRBJ2-5	CASRFWGVQETQYF	TGTGCCAGTAGATTTTGGGGGGTCCAAGAGACCCAGTACTTC
TRBV9	few	TRBD1	TRBJ2-1	CASSVSQGRYNEQFF	TGTGCCAGCAGCGTCTCACAGGGGCGATACAATGAGCAGTTCTTC
TRBV4-1	.	TRBD1	TRBJ1-2	CASSGGTGDNTF	TGCGCCAGCAGCGGAGGGACAGGGGACAACACCTTC
TRBV3-1	.	TRBD1	TRBJ1-1	CASSQDWGQYTEAFF	TGTGCCAGCAGCCAAGATTGGGGACAGTACACTGAAGCTTTCTTT
TRBV20-1	.	TRBD2	TRBJ2-1	CSALQLAGTVDEQFF	TGCAGTGCTCTTCAACTAGCGGGGACGGTGGATGAGCAGTTCTTC
TRBV12-3/TRBV12-4	.	.	TRBJ1-6	CASSAQGAGGWSPLHF	TGTGCCAGCAGTGCCCAAGGGGCCGGCGGTTGGTCACCCCTCCACTTT
TRBV7-9	many	.	TRBJ1-3	CASSFGQGNTIYF	TGTGCCAGCAGCTTTGGGCAGGGGAACACCATATATTTT
TRBV5-6	many	.	TRBJ2-3	CASSLVDTQYF	TGTGCCAGCAGCTTGGTAGATACGCAGTATTTT
TRBV7-9	few	.	TRBJ1-5	CASSLPGRDSNQPQHF	TGTGCCAGCAGCTTACCGGGCAGGGATAGCAATCAGCCCCAGCATTTT
TRBV19	few	.	TRBJ2-6	CASSIQGSPGANVLTF	TGTGCCAGTAGTATTCAGGGATCCCCTGGGGCCAACGTCCTGACTTTC
TRBV20-1	.	.	TRBJ2-3	CSARSGNGVQYF	TGCAGTGCTAGGTCGGGGAATGGCGTGCAGTATTTT
TRBV6-5	few	TRBD1	TRBJ1-2	CASRSGQSGYTF	TGTGCCAGCAGGTCGGGACAGTCTGGCTACACCTTC
TRBV5-1	.	TRBD1	TRBJ2-2	CASSLAETGYAGELFF	TGCGCCAGCAGCTTGGCCGAGACAGGGTACGCCGGGGAGCTGTTTTTT
TRBV10-3	.	.	TRBJ1-3	CAISGSGSGNTIYF	TGTGCCATCAGTGGTTCGGGATCTGGAAACACCATATATTTT
TRBV5-1	few	TRBD1	TRBJ2-2	CASSPPGQGPTGELFF	TGCGCCAGCAGCCCACCGGGACAGGGTCCCACCGGGGAGCTGTTTTTT
TRBV20-1	few	TRBD2	TRBJ2-2	CSARDVLAGDTGELFF	TGCAGTGCTAGAGACGTTCTAGCGGGGGACACCGGGGAGCTGTTTTTT
TRBV7-2	few	TRBD1	TRBJ1-2	CASSLHSSGTGGSGYTF	TGTGCCAGCAGTTTACACTCGTCCGGGACAGGGGGCTCTGGCTACACCTTC
TRBV25-1	.	TRBD1	TRBJ2-1	CASSRTGNNEQFF	TGTGCCAGCAGTAGGACAGGCAACAATGAGCAGTTCTTC
TRBV18	.	.	TRBJ1-2	CASSPWNRTPEGYTF	TGTGCCAGCTCACCATGGAACAGGACCCCCGAGGGCTACACCTTC
TRBV29-1	few	.	TRBJ2-1	CSVDGGGFSYNEQFF	TGCAGCGTTGACGGCGGGGGCTTCTCCTACAATGAGCAGTTCTTC
TRBV20-1	.	.	TRBJ2-2	CSARDRVTANTGELFF	TGCAGTGCTAGAGATCGGGTGACAGCGAACACCGGGGAGCTGTTTTTT
TRBV7-9	many	.	TRBJ2-5	CASRQEETQYF	TGTGCCAGCAGACAGGAGGAGACCCAGTACTTC
TRBV7-9	many	TRBD1	TRBJ2-7	CASSSRTGAIYEQYF	TGTGCCAGCAGTTCCAGGACAGGGGCCATTTACGAGCAGTACTTC
TRBV5-1	.	.	TRBJ2-1	CASSFQDNEQFF	TGCGCCAGCAGCTTCCAAGATAATGAGCAGTTCTTC
TRBV5-1	many	.	TRBJ2-3	CASSGGSSTDTQYF	TGCGCCAGCAGCGGCGGATCTAGCACAGATACGCAGTATTTT
TRBV30	few	TRBD2	TRBJ2-1	CAWSGLAGGDYNEQFF	TGTGCCTGGAGTGGGCTAGCGGGGGGCGACTACAATGAGCAGTTCTTC
TRBV20-1	.	TRBD2	TRBJ2-5	CSASGGGLAGTQYF	TGCAGTGCTAGCGGCGGGGGGCTCGCTGGAACCCAGTACTTC
TRBV5-1	.	TRBD1	TRBJ2-7	CASSPGDRENLFF	TGCGCCAGCAGCCCGGGGGACAGGGAGAACCTATTCTTC
TRBV6-1	.	.	TRBJ1-5	CASSETGENQPQHF	TGTGCCAGCAGTGAGACGGGGGAGAATCAGCCCCAGCATTTT
TRBV2	.	.	TRBJ2-3	CASREGSTDTQYF	TGTGCCAGCAGAGAGGGTAGCACAGATACGCAGTATTTT
TRBV12-3/TRBV12-4	.	TRBD2	TRBJ2-1	CASSFPGLATHEQFF	TGTGCCAGCAGTTTTCCGGGACTAGCGACCCATGAGCAGTTCTTC
TRBV4-1	.	.	TRBJ1-2	CASSPRWEGGYGYTF	TGCGCCAGCAGCCCAAGATGGGAAGGGGGCTATGGCTACACCTTC
TRBV12-3/TRBV12-4	.	TRBD1	TRBJ1-2	CASSPPEGTGNGYTF	TGTGCCAGCAGTCCCCCCGAGGGGACAGGGAATGGCTACACCTTC
TRBV12-3/TRBV12-4	many	TRBD1	TRBJ1-5	CASSAQGNQPQHF	TGTGCCAGCAGTGCACAGGGGAATCAGCCCCAGCATTTT
TRBV7-2	many	.	TRBJ1-2	CASSPDRNYGYTF	TGCGCCAGCAGCCCGGACAGAAACTATGGCTACACCTTC
TRBV12-3/TRBV12-4	many	.	TRBJ1-5	CASSLRPVDPPQHF	TGTGCCAGCAGTTTGAGGCCGGTCGATCCGCCCCAGCATTTT
TRBV12-3/TRBV12-4	many	.	TRBJ2-6	CASSSPGSSGANVLTF	TGTGCCAGCAGTTCCCCCGGGAGCTCTGGGGCCAACGTCCTGACTTTC
TRBV20-1	.	.	TRBJ2-3	CSSLVPSSTDTQYF	TGCAGTAGCTTAGTCCCCTCTAGCACAGATACGCAGTATTTT
TRBV2	few	.	TRBJ2-4	CASSSEDTASSF	TGTGCCAGCAGTTCAGAAGACACCGCCTCGTCCTTC